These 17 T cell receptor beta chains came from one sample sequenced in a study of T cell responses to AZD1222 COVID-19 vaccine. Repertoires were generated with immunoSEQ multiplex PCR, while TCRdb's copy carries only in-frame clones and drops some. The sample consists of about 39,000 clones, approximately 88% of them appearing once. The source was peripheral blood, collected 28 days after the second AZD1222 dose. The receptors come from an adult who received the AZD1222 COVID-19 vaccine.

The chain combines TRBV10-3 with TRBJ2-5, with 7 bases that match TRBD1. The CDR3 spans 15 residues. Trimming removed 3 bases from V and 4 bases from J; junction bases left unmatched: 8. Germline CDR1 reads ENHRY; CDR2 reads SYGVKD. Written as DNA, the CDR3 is TGTGCCATCAGTGATCTAGGGACAGAGGTAGAGACCCAGTACTTC. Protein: CAISDLGTEVETQYF.

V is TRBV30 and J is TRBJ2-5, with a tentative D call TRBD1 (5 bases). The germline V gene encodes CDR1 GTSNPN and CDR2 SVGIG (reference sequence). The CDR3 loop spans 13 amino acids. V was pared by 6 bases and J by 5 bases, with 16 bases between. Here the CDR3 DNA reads TGTGCCTGCCCCGGACCTAGACAGGAGACCCAGTACTTC. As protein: CACPGPRQETQYF.

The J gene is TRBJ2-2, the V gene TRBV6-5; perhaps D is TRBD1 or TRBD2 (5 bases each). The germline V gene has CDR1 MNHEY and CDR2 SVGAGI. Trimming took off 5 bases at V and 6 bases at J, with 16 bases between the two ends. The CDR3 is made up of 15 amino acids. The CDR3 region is CASSPGAQAPGELFF. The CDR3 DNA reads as TGTGCCAGCAGTCCCGGGGCACAGGCCCCCGGGGAGCTGTTTTTT.

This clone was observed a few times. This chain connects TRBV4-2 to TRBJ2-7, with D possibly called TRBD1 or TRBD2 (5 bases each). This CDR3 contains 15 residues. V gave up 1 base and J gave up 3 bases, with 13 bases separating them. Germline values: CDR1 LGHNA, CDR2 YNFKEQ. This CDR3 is CASSQVLGVGYEQYF. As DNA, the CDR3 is TGTGCCAGCAGCCAAGTTTTGGGGGTTGGCTACGAGCAGTACTTC.

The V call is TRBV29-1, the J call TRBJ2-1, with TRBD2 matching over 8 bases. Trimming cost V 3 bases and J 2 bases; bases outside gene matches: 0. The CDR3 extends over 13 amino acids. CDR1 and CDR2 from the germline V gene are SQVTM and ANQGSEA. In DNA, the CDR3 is TGCAGCGTTGATAGCGGGACCTACAATGAGCAGTTCTTC. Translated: CSVDSGTYNEQFF.

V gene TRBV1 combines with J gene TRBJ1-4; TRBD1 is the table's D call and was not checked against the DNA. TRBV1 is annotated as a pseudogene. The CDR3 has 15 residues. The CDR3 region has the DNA TGCACCAGCAGCCACGAAACAGGGTTGGGCGAAAAACTGTTTTTT. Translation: CTSSHETGLGEKLFF.

The CDR3 DNA follows: TGTGCCAGCAGACACGCGACAGGGAGCTATGGCTACACCTTC. Encoded protein: CASRHATGSYGYTF. The chain joins TRBV3-1 (or the pseudogene TRBV3-2) to TRBJ1-2, with TRBD1 matching 7 bases. The CDR3 has 14 amino acids. Germline V CDR1 and CDR2: LGHDT, YNNKEL (reference sequence). V gave up 6 bases and J gave up 4 bases; unmatched junction bases: 8.

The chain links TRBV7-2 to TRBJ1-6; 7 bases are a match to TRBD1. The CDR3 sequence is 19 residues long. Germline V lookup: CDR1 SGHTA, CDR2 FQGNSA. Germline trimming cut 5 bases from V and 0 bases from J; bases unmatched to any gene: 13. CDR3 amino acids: CASSPQGTVTSSYNSPLHF. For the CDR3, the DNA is TGTGCCAGCAGCCCTCAGGGGACAGTTACAAGCTCCTATAATTCACCCCTCCACTTT.

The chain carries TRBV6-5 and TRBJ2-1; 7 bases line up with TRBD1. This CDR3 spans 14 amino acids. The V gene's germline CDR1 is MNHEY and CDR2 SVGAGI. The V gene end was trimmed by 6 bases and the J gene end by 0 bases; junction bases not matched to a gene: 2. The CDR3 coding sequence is TGTGCCAGCAGCCCAGGGGGCTCCTACAATGAGCAGTTCTTC. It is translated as CASSPGGSYNEQFF.

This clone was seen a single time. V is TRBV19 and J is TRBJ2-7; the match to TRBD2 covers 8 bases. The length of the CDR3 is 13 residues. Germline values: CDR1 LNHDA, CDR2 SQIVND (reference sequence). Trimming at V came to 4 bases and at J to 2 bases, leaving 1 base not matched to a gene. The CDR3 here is CASSNGRAYEQYF. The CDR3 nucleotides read TGTGCCAGTAGTAACGGGAGGGCCTACGAGCAGTACTTC.

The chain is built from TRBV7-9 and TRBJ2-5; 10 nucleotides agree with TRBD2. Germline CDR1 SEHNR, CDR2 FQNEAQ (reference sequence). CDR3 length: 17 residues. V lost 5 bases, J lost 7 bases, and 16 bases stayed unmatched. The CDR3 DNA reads TGTGCCAGCAGCCCGCCAAATCCTAGCGGGGGAGTGAGGACCCAGTACTTC. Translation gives CASSPPNPSGGVRTQYF.

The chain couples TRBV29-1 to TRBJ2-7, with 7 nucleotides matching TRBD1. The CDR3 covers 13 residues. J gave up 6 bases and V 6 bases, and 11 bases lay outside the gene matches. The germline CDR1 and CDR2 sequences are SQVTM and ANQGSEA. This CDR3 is CSVRQGSSGEQYF. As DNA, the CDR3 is TGCAGCGTGAGACAGGGATCTTCGGGCGAGCAGTACTTC.

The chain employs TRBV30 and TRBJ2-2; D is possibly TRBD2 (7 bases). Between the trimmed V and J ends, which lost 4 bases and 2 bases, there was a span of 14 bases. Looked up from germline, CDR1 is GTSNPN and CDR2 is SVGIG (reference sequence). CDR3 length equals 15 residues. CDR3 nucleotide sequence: TGTGCCTGGAAGGACAGCGGGATCAACACCGGGGAGCTGTTTTTT. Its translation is CAWKDSGINTGELFF.

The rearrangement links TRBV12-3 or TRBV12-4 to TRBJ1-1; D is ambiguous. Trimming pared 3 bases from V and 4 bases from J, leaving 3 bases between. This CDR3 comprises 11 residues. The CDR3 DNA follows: TGTGCCAGCAGTTTCGGCACTGAAGCTTTCTTT. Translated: CASSFGTEAFF.

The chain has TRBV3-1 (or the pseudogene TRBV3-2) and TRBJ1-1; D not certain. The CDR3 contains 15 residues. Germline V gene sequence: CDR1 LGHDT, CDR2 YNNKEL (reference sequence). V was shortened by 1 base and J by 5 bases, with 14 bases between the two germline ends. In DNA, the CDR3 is TGTGCCAGCAGCCAAGGACTCGAAAGGGCGACTGAAGCTTTCTTT. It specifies CASSQGLERATEAFF.

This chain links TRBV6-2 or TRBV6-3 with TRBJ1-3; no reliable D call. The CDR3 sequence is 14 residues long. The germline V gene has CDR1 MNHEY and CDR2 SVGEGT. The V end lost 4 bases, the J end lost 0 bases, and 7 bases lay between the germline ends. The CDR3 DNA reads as TGTGCCAGCAGTTCCGGCGGCTCTGGAAACACCATATATTTT. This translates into CASSSGGSGNTIYF.

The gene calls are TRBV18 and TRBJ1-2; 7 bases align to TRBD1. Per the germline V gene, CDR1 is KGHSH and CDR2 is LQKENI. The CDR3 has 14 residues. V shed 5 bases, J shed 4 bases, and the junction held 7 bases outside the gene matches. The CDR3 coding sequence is TGTGCCAGCTCATCGGGACAGCTTCTCTATGGCTACACCTTC. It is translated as CASSSGQLLYGYTF.